Shown below are 19 T cell receptor beta chains from a single sample sequenced in a study of shared clonotypes between healthy human individuals. TCRdb keeps only in-frame clones here, not all; method: immunoSEQ multiplex PCR. The table has 2.3 million or so clones, about 92% seen once. Input material: naive CD4+ T cells from PBMCs. As to subset: CD45RA+ positively selected. These receptors came from a man aged 18 to 29 in good health. Some clones in this sample may be carry-over from other donors' samples.

The rearrangement uses TRBV30 and TRBJ2-1; 10 nucleotides match TRBD2. CDR1 is GTSNPN, CDR2 SVGIG, per germline (reference sequence). J lost 2 bases, V lost 2 bases, and 3 bases had no gene match. This CDR3 has 15 residues. The CDR3 nucleotides read TGTGCCTGGAGTCAAGGGACTAGCGCCTACAATGAGCAGTTCTTC. Translated, it gives CAWSQGTSAYNEQFF.

Only one count was recorded for this clone. V usage is TRBV5-1 and J usage is TRBJ2-5; 11 bases align to TRBD2. The V and J ends lost 2 bases and 2 bases, in that order; junction bases with no gene match: 5. Germline CDR1 and CDR2: SGHRS and YFSETQ. The CDR3 totals 16 residues. CDR3 sequence reads: CASSFYGTSGQETQYF. The CDR3 region has the DNA TGCGCCAGCAGCTTTTACGGGACTAGCGGACAAGAGACCCAGTACTTC.

This sequence joins TRBV5-1 and TRBJ2-5; D unclear. The length of the CDR3 is 13 residues. Germline V gene data show CDR1 as SGHRS and CDR2 as YFSETQ. V was shortened by 4 bases and J by 1 base, with 8 bases between the two germline ends. The CDR3 nucleotides read TGCGCCAGCAGCACACTATTCCAAGAGACCCAGTACTTC. Translation: CASSTLFQETQYF.

Concerning this clone: Its ends do not fully match the called genes, so a read error is possible. CDR3 amino acids: CASSLWAGGEESQYF. The CDR3 nucleotides read TGTGCCAGCAGTTTATGGGCAGGGGGCGAAGAGTCCCAGTACTTC. The chain carries TRBV28 and TRBJ2-5, with 8 bases identical to TRBD1. CDR1 and CDR2 from the germline V gene are MDHEN and SYDVKM. CDR3 length: 15 residues.

The chain uses TRBV7-2 and TRBJ2-7; D is ambiguous. With 2 bases removed from V and 1 base from J, the gap between germline ends came to 6 bases. There are 13 residues in the CDR3. Germline CDR1 and CDR2: SGHTA and FQGNSA. CDR3 region: CASSLRQSYEQYF. The CDR3 nucleotides are TGTGCCAGCAGCTTAAGACAATCCTACGAGCAGTACTTC.

The gene calls are TRBV18 and TRBJ1-2, with TRBD1 matching over 7 bases. This CDR3 has 15 amino acids. Germline V CDR1 and CDR2: KGHSH, LQKENI. Trimming at V came to 3 bases and at J to 4 bases, leaving 8 bases not matched to a gene. CDR3 amino acids: CASSPTRDSAYGYTF. The DNA of the CDR3 is TGTGCCAGCTCACCTACCCGGGACAGTGCCTATGGCTACACCTTC. Full variable domain (rest looked up from reference TRBV18 and TRBJ1-2): NAGVMQNPRHLVRRRGQEARLRCSPMKGHSHVYWYRQLPEEGLKFMVYLQKENIIDESGMPKERFSAEFPKEGPSILRIQQVVRGDSAAYFCASSPTRDSAYGYTFGSGTRLTVV.

This clone was observed a single time. The chain is built from TRBV5-1 and TRBJ2-3; tentative D call: TRBD2 (6 bases). The V gene lost 4 bases and the J gene lost 1 base, with 13 bases spanning the gap. CDR1 is SGHRS, CDR2 YFSETQ, per germline. The CDR3 loop spans 15 amino acids. DNA of the CDR3: TGCGCCAGCAGCCCCAGCGGGCCTCGCACAGATACGCAGTATTTT. Translating gives CASSPSGPRTDTQYF.

Note on this clone: The same CDR3 can be traced to other DNA sequences in this sample. This chain joins TRBV10-3 and TRBJ2-7, with D possibly being TRBD2 (6 bases). The CDR3 has 14 residues. The V end lost 3 bases, the J end lost 3 bases, and 12 bases lay between the germline ends. Germline CDR1 is ENHRY and CDR2 is SYGVKD. The CDR3 nucleotides read TGTGCCATCAGTGATGGAAGGGGAGGCTACGAGCAGTACTTC. Its translation is CAISDGRGGYEQYF.

The genes are TRBV23-1 and TRBJ2-5; the match to TRBD1 covers 9 bases. TRBV23-1 has ORF status, its function being uncertain. The CDR3 runs to 14 residues. Unmatched junction bases numbered 7, after V lost 8 bases and J lost 3 bases. CDR3 amino acids: CASEQGAEEETQYF. For the CDR3, the DNA is TGCGCCAGCGAACAGGGGGCAGAGGAAGAGACCCAGTACTTC.

The chain employs TRBV4-3 and TRBJ1-1; 8 bases are a match to TRBD1. The CDR3 runs 15 residues. The J segment lost 10 bases and the V segment lost 1 base, leaving 11 bases of the junction unmatched. Germline V gives CDR1 LGHNA, CDR2 YSLEER. For the CDR3, the DNA is TGCGCCAGCAGCCAAGGATTAGACAGGGGCGGAGGAGCTTTCTTT. Protein product: CASSQGLDRGGGAFF.

The V and J genes are TRBV28 and TRBJ2-7, with D possibly being TRBD1 or TRBD2 (5 bases each). Germline V gene data show CDR1 as MDHEN and CDR2 as SYDVKM. Trimming cost V 5 bases and J 5 bases, with 16 bases left between them. The CDR3 has 14 amino acids. CDR3 residues: CASSGPGRYHEQYF. Written as DNA, the CDR3 is TGTGCCAGCAGTGGACCGGGACGGTACCACGAGCAGTACTTC.

This rearrangement joins TRBV28 to TRBJ2-7; 8 bases line up with TRBD2. Trimming cost V 3 bases and J 6 bases; bases outside gene matches: 7. Germline CDR1 MDHEN, CDR2 SYDVKM. The CDR3 is 14 residues long. The CDR3 spells CASSFTRTSSEQYF. The DNA of the CDR3 is TGTGCCAGCAGTTTCACACGGACTAGCAGCGAGCAGTACTTC.

Regarding this clone: The identical CDR3 is also encoded by other nucleotide sequences in the sample. This sequence joins TRBV6-5 and TRBJ2-2, with TRBD1 as a possible D gene (6 bases). The V end lost 7 bases, the J end lost 5 bases, and 11 bases lay between the germline ends. Germline CDR1 MNHEY, CDR2 SVGAGI. The CDR3 loop spans 13 amino acids. This chain's CDR3 is CASTKRGTGELFF. In nucleotides, the CDR3 is TGTGCCAGCACAAAGAGGGGGACCGGGGAGCTGTTTTTT.

The V gene is TRBV15, the J gene TRBJ2-7, with D possibly matching TRBD1 (6 bases). CDR1 LNHNV and CDR2 YYDKDF come from the germline V gene (reference sequence). The V end was cut by 9 bases, the J end by 5 bases, with 23 bases between. This CDR3 has 15 residues. CDR3 region: CATKDGLGTFHEQYF. The CDR3, as DNA: TGTGCCACTAAAGACGGGCTAGGGACATTCCACGAGCAGTACTTC. Full variable domain (remainder filled in from reference TRBV15 and TRBJ2-7): DAMVIQNPRYQVTQFGKPVTLSCSQTLNHNVMYWYQQKSSQAPKLLFHYYDKDFNNEADTPDNFQSRRPNTSFCFLDIRSPGLGDTAMYLCATKDGLGTFHEQYFGPGTRLTVT.

V gene TRBV2 combines with J gene TRBJ2-7; 10 nucleotides align to TRBD1. The CDR3 spans 16 residues. Trimming cost V 8 bases and J 5 bases; bases outside gene matches: 15. Germline lookup yields CDR1 SNHLY and CDR2 FYNNEI. CDR3 loop: CASGTSRDRGYNEQYF. In DNA, the CDR3 is TGTGCCAGCGGCACAAGCCGGGACAGGGGCTACAACGAGCAGTACTTC.

Only one count was recorded for this clone. V and J are TRBV5-1 and TRBJ1-6; the D is unclear. The CDR3 runs to 13 residues. Germline CDR1 SGHRS, CDR2 YFSETQ. V was clipped by 6 bases and J by 7 bases, with 11 bases between them. The DNA for the CDR3 is TGCGCCAGCACCCTGGAGAGGAATTCACCCCTCCACTTT. It yields the protein CASTLERNSPLHF.

This chain uses TRBV6-5 with TRBJ2-5; D gene unclear. Trimming left V 2 bases short and J 1 base short, with 8 bases between. In germline, CDR1 is MNHEY, CDR2 SVGAGI. The CDR3 length is 14 residues. For the CDR3, the DNA is TGTGCCAGCAGTTACAGTTTAAGCCAAGAGACCCAGTACTTC. Amino acids: CASSYSLSQETQYF.

Details on this clone: One end of the junction fails to match germline, which may point to a read error. The gene calls are TRBV10-2 and TRBJ2-7; D may be TRBD1 (6 bases). CDR3 length: 11 residues. Germline lookup yields CDR1 WSHSY and CDR2 SAAADI. The CDR3 loop reads CASRNTGTPLW. The CDR3 nucleotides are TGCGCCAGCAGGAATACCGGGACACCGCTTTGG.

On this clone: Other DNA sequences of this sample code for an identical CDR3. The gene calls are TRBV5-1 and TRBJ2-5; TRBD2 aligns across 11 bases. The germline V gene has CDR1 SGHRS and CDR2 YFSETQ. V shed 0 bases and J 3 bases; nucleotides not matched to a gene: 1. This CDR3 contains 15 residues. The CDR3 nucleotides are TGCGCCAGCAGCTTGGTACTAGCGGGAGAAGAGACCCAGTACTTC. It yields the protein CASSLVLAGEETQYF.